The rows below give T cell receptor beta chains drawn from one sample of a study of blood T cell repertoires in COVID-19. Profiled with immunoSEQ multiplex PCR; TCRdb holds only in-frame clones, not every one. Found here are 290,000 or so clones, 90% of them singletons; the top ten hold 0.95% to 1.2%. What was sequenced was PBMCs or T cells enriched from blood (not recorded which). These receptor sequences come from a woman in her twenties or thirties who had recovered from COVID-19. Both conserved end residues are part of each CDR3. The order of the fields is V gene, J gene, D gene, clone size, CDR3 protein, CDR3 DNA. The D gene is left open where the match is weak. Expanded clones get a size class; other rows say once, few or many, or leave the size out.

v_gene: TRBV19; j_gene: TRBJ2-5; d_gene: TRBD2; abundance: .; CDR3aa: CASNSGTSRQETQYF; CDR3nt: TGTGCCAGTAATTCGGGGACTAGCAGACAAGAGACCCAGTACTTC
v_gene: TRBV27; j_gene: TRBJ1-1; d_gene: TRBD1; abundance: few; CDR3aa: CASSLQQGGNTEAFF; CDR3nt: TGTGCCAGCAGTTTGCAACAGGGGGGGAACACTGAAGCTTTCTTT
v_gene: TRBV28; j_gene: TRBJ1-5; d_gene: .; abundance: .; CDR3aa: CASSLPGQSNQPQHF; CDR3nt: TGTGCCAGCAGTTTACCGGGACAAAGCAATCAGCCCCAGCATTTT
v_gene: TRBV2; j_gene: TRBJ2-2; d_gene: .; abundance: .; CDR3aa: CASSPPLARLTTNTGELFF; CDR3nt: TGTGCCAGCAGTCCACCCCTCGCGCGGTTAACAACGAACACCGGGGAGCTGTTTTTT
v_gene: TRBV24-1; j_gene: TRBJ2-1; d_gene: TRBD2; abundance: .; CDR3aa: CATAPAGVGYNEQFF; CDR3nt: TGTGCCACTGCCCCAGCGGGAGTAGGCTACAATGAGCAGTTCTTC
v_gene: TRBV7-2; j_gene: TRBJ2-3; d_gene: .; abundance: .; CDR3aa: CATRISESTDTQYF; CDR3nt: TGTGCCACCCGAATTAGCGAAAGCACAGATACGCAGTATTTT
v_gene: TRBV5-1; j_gene: TRBJ1-2; d_gene: TRBD1; abundance: .; CDR3aa: CASRQTGTVDGYTF; CDR3nt: TGCGCCAGCAGACAAACCGGGACAGTCGATGGCTACACCTTC
v_gene: TRBV6-5; j_gene: TRBJ1-5; d_gene: TRBD1; abundance: .; CDR3aa: CASKQQVGGGQPQHF; CDR3nt: TGTGCCAGCAAGCAACAAGTAGGGGGCGGACAGCCCCAGCATTTT
v_gene: TRBV9; j_gene: TRBJ1-6; d_gene: .; abundance: once; CDR3aa: CASSRGSVSSYNSPLHF; CDR3nt: TGTGCCAGCAGCCGGGGGAGCGTCAGCTCCTATAATTCACCCCTCCACTTT
v_gene: TRBV6-5; j_gene: TRBJ2-1; d_gene: .; abundance: .; CDR3aa: CASTGTAGAYNEQFF; CDR3nt: TGTGCCAGCACCGGGACAGCGGGGGCCTACAATGAGCAGTTCTTC
v_gene: TRBV10-3; j_gene: TRBJ1-2; d_gene: .; abundance: .; CDR3aa: CAISVAGGEYGYTF; CDR3nt: TGTGCCATCAGTGTGGCGGGAGGGGAGTATGGCTACACCTTC
v_gene: TRBV20-1; j_gene: TRBJ2-5; d_gene: .; abundance: .; CDR3aa: CSASTAQTSQETQYF; CDR3nt: TGCAGTGCTAGTACGGCACAGACATCCCAAGAGACCCAGTACTTC
v_gene: TRBV6-2/TRBV6-3; j_gene: TRBJ1-5; d_gene: TRBD1; abundance: .; CDR3aa: CASSYRDRVTHTSGNQPQHF; CDR3nt: TGTGCCAGCAGTTACCGGGACAGGGTTACCCACACCTCGGGCAATCAGCCCCAGCATTTT
v_gene: TRBV30; j_gene: TRBJ2-3; d_gene: TRBD2; abundance: .; CDR3aa: CAWVLAGGVNTQYF; CDR3nt: TGTGCCTGGGTACTAGCGGGAGGGGTTAATACGCAGTATTTT
v_gene: TRBV29-1; j_gene: TRBJ2-1; d_gene: TRBD2; abundance: once; CDR3aa: CSSGRGFNEQFF; CDR3nt: TGCAGTAGCGGGAGGGGATTCAATGAGCAGTTCTTC
v_gene: TRBV5-4; j_gene: TRBJ1-2; d_gene: .; abundance: .; CDR3aa: CATLSRQGNYGYTF; CDR3nt: TGTGCCACCCTTAGCCGCCAGGGTAACTATGGCTACACCTTC
v_gene: TRBV28; j_gene: TRBJ1-6; d_gene: .; abundance: .; CDR3aa: CASRGPYNSPLHF; CDR3nt: TGTGCCAGCAGGGGGCCCTATAATTCACCCCTCCACTTT
v_gene: TRBV9; j_gene: TRBJ2-5; d_gene: .; abundance: .; CDR3aa: CASSVGDGIQVETQYF; CDR3nt: TGTGCCAGCAGCGTAGGCGACGGGATCCAGGTAGAGACCCAGTACTTC
v_gene: TRBV6-5; j_gene: TRBJ1-5; d_gene: TRBD1; abundance: .; CDR3aa: CASSTHRGPDQPQHF; CDR3nt: TGTGCCAGCAGCACTCACAGGGGGCCGGATCAGCCCCAGCATTTT
v_gene: TRBV27; j_gene: TRBJ2-2; d_gene: .; abundance: .; CDR3aa: CASSLTGLSGELFF; CDR3nt: TGTGCCAGCAGCCTTACAGGATTATCCGGGGAGCTGTTTTTT
v_gene: TRBV4-1; j_gene: TRBJ2-1; d_gene: .; abundance: .; CDR3aa: CASSQDHLVQFF; CDR3nt: TGCGCCAGCAGCCAAGATCATCTAGTGCAGTTCTTC
v_gene: TRBV5-1; j_gene: TRBJ2-7; d_gene: TRBD1; abundance: .; CDR3aa: CASSSGQTSGAYEQYF; CDR3nt: TGCGCCAGCAGCTCGGGACAGACCAGTGGTGCCTACGAGCAGTACTTC
v_gene: TRBV5-4; j_gene: TRBJ1-5; d_gene: .; abundance: .; CDR3aa: CASSGGIGNQPQHF; CDR3nt: TGTGCCAGCAGCGGCGGGATCGGCAATCAGCCCCAGCATTTT
v_gene: TRBV10-3; j_gene: TRBJ2-2; d_gene: .; abundance: once; CDR3aa: CAISFTGELFF; CDR3nt: TGTGCCATCAGCTTTACCGGGGAGCTGTTTTTT
v_gene: TRBV19; j_gene: TRBJ2-1; d_gene: TRBD1; abundance: once; CDR3aa: CASSILTGGYNEQFF; CDR3nt: TGTGCCAGTAGTATATTGACAGGGGGGTACAATGAGCAGTTCTTC
v_gene: TRBV4-3; j_gene: TRBJ2-1; d_gene: TRBD1; abundance: .; CDR3aa: CASSHFPGQGQDEQFF; CDR3nt: TGCGCCAGCAGCCACTTTCCGGGACAGGGGCAAGATGAGCAGTTCTTC